The clone carrying this T cell receptor (beta chain) showed up many times. The TCR library was built from RNA with a 3' RACE protocol and unique molecular identifiers. A single record per CDR3 protein comes from TCRdb applying MiXCR to the 3' RACE reads. The sample has approximately 16,000 distinct CDR3 sequences, about 3.4% seen once; the top ten hold around 31%. This specimen comes from a study of HIV-infected children after antiretroviral therapy interruption. The overall study: Recorded EBV and CMV exposure existed for most children.

The sample's treatment: PENTA 11 planned treatment interruption arm or continuous ART arm. The specimen comprised CD45RO+ CD8+ T cells from PBMCs, pooled from several time points, sampled from a donor given antiretroviral therapy, either interrupted or continuous. The subset: memory CD8+ CD45RO+ CD45RA- T cells. The receptor comes from a pool of human donors with HIV.

Here the CDR3 reads CASRALQFSGELFF. Here the CDR3 DNA reads TGTGCCAGCAGGGCCCTACAGTTTTCCGGGGAGCTGTTTTTT. The rearrangement joins TRBV28 to TRBJ2-2; unclear D gene. Trimming took 6 bases from V and 6 from J, leaving 14 bases between them. The CDR3 is made up of 14 amino acids. Germline V gene lookup returns CDR1 MDHEN and CDR2 SYDVKM.